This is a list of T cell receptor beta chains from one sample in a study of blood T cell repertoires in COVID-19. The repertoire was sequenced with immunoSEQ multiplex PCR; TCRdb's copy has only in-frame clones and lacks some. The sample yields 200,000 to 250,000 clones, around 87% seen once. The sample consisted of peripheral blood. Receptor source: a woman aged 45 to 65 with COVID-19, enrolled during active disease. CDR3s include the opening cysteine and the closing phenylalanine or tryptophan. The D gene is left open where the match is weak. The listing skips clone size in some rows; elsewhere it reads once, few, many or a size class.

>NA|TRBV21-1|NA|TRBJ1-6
TGTGCCAGCAGCAAAGTCAACAGGACCTATTCACCCCTCCACTTT
CASSKVNRTYSPLHF
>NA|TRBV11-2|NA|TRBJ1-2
TGTGCCAGCAGCCCAGACAGGAAGGGCTATGGCTACACCTTC
CASSPDRKGYGYTF
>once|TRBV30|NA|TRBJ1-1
TGTGCCTGGAGAGCCAGGGGTAGGACTGAAGCTTTCTTT
CAWRARGRTEAFF
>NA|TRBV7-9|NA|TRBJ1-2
TGTGCCAGCAGCCCCTCCATTTCCGTGGCGCGGCTGATCCCCAGGGTCTTC
CASSPSISVARLIPRVF
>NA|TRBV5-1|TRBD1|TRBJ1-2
TGCGCCAGCAGCTGGGGACAGGGGGCGGACTATGGCTACACCTTC
CASSWGQGADYGYTF
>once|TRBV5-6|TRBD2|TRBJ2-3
TGTGCCAGCAGCGTCGGACGGGGGGCAGATACGCAGTATTTT
CASSVGRGADTQYF
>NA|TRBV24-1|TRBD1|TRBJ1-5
TGTGCCACCAGTGATTCCCTGACAGGGGAGAACCAGCCCCAGCATTTT
CATSDSLTGENQPQHF
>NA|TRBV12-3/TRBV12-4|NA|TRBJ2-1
TGTGCCAGCAGTTTCCTAGCTTACAATGAGCAGTTCTTC
CASSFLAYNEQFF
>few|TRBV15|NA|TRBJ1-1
TGTGCCACCAGCAGAGTAGGGGGAAACACTGAAGCTTTCTTT
CATSRVGGNTEAFF
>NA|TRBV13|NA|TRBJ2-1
TGTGCCAGCAGCTTTCCCGGGAGCTCCTACAATGAGCAGTTCTTC
CASSFPGSSYNEQFF
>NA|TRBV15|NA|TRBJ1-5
TGTGCCACCAGCAACTGGGGGGTTAATCAGCCCCAGCATTTT
CATSNWGVNQPQHF
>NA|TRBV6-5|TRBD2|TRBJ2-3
TGTGCCAGTGGGGAGGGGATGGGCCCCACAGATACGCAGTATTTT
CASGEGMGPTDTQYF
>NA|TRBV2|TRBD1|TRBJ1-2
TGTGCCAGCAACGAAGGGGGCAATTACTATGGCTACACCTTC
CASNEGGNYYGYTF
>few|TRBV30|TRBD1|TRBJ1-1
TGTGCCTGGCACCCTCGGGACAGGGCGTCCGGCACTGAAGCTTTCTTT
CAWHPRDRASGTEAFF
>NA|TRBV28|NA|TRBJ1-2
TGTGCCAGCAGTTTAAAGGCGGCCACCCGGGGCTACACCTTC
CASSLKAATRGYTF
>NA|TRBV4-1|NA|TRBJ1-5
TGCGCCAGCAGCCAAGTGGGCCATAGCAATCAGCCCCAGCATTTT
CASSQVGHSNQPQHF
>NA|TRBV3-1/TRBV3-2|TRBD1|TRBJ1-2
TGTGCCAGCAGCCGAGGGACAGGGGCTGACTATGGCTACACCTTC
CASSRGTGADYGYTF
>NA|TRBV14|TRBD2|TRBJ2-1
TGTGCCAGCAGCCAAGAAAGGAGTTGCGAGACTAGCGGGGGGGACTTCTTC
CASSQERSCETSGGDFF
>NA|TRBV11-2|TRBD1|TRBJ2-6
TGTGCCAGCAGCTTGGGACAGTCCCTGTTCGGGGCCAACGTCCTGACTTTC
CASSLGQSLFGANVLTF
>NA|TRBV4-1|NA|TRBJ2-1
TGCGCCAGCAGCCAAGAAGGGAACAGGGTAGACGAGCAGTTCTTC
CASSQEGNRVDEQFF
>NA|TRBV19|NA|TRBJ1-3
TGTGCCAGTAGTATATCCAGCTCTGGAAACACCATATATTTT
CASSISSSGNTIYF
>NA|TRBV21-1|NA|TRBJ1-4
TGTGCCAGCAGCAAAGTAGGGGGCGCGGGTGAAAAACTGTTTTTT
CASSKVGGAGEKLFF
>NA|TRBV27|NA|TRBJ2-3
TGTGCCAGCAGTCCGAGCACAGATACGCAGTATTTT
CASSPSTDTQYF
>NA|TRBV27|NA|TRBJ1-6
TGTGCCAGCAGTTTAGGGAGTTATAATTCACCCCTCCACTTT
CASSLGSYNSPLHF
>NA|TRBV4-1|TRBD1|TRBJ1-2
TGCGCCAGCAGCCGGGCCTTATCCGGGACAGGGGTAAACGGCTACACCTTC
CASSRALSGTGVNGYTF
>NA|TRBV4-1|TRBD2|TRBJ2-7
TGCGCCAGCAGCCTTGCCGACACGGGGGGGAGCTACGAGCAGTACTTC
CASSLADTGGSYEQYF
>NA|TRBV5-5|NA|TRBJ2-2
TGTGCCAGCAGCTACCAGGGTGAGAGCACCGGGGAGCTGTTTTTT
CASSYQGESTGELFF
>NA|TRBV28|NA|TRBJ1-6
TGTGCCAGCAGCACCACGGGACATGATTCACCCCTCCACTTT
CASSTTGHDSPLHF
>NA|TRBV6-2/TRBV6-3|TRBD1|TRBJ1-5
TGTGCCAGCAGTTTCTACAGGGGAAGGGACAATCAGCCCCAGCATTTT
CASSFYRGRDNQPQHF
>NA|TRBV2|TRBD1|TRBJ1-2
TGTGCCAGCCGGACAGGGACCTATGGCTACACCTTC
CASRTGTYGYTF
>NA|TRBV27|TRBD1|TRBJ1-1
TGTGCCAGCAGACCTCTTGGACAGGGTAGGACTGAAGCTTTCTTT
CASRPLGQGRTEAFF
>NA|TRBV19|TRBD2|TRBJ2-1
TGTGCCAGTAGTCCAAGCGATATAGGGGAGAAACGGGGGGATGAGCAGTTCTTC
CASSPSDIGEKRGDEQFF
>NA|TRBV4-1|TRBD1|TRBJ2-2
TGCGCCAGCAGCCCTCCCGACAGGGTGGCCGGGGAGCTGTTTTTT
CASSPPDRVAGELFF
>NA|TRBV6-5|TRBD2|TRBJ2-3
TGTGCCAGCAGCCCAGGAGCGGGGGGGACAGATACGCAGTATTTT
CASSPGAGGTDTQYF
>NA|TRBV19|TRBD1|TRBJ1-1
TGTGCCAGTAGTATAGTGACAGGGTTCACTGAAGCTTTCTTT
CASSIVTGFTEAFF
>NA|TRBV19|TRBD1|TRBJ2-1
TGTGCCAGTAGTATGGAGGGACAGGAGTACAATGAGCAGTTCTTC
CASSMEGQEYNEQFF
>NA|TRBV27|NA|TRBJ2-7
TGTGCCAGCAGTTTCACTATGCCGGGGAGAACCGAGCAGTACTTC
CASSFTMPGRTEQYF
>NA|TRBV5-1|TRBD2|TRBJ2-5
TGCGCCAGCAGTCCTAGCGGGGGGGCAGAGACCCAGTACTTC
CASSPSGGAETQYF
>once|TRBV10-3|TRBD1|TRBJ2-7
TGTGCCATCAGTGTGGGACAGTCCTACGAGCAGTACTTC
CAISVGQSYEQYF